Listed here are 13 T cell receptor beta chains from one sample, sequenced in a study of CD8+CD57+ T cells in acquired aplastic anemia. Using genomic DNA as the template, TCR beta VDJ and CDR3 profiling was carried out. TCRdb called the reads again in MiXCR, with one record for every CDR3 protein. Here the sample spans approximately 180,000 distinct CDR3 sequences, about 60% being singletons. Sequenced patients had shown CD8+CD57+ cell expansion by flow cytometry. Sample: sorted CD4+, CD8+, or CD8+CD57+ T cells (not recorded which) from PBMCs. Receptors originate from a human donor with aplastic anemia.

CDR3 sequence: CASSPAGDYEQYF. As DNA, the CDR3 is TGTGCCAGTAGTCCAGCGGGAGACTACGAGCAGTACTTC. The chain combines TRBV7-2 with TRBJ2-7, with 8 bases fitting TRBD2. Germline trimming cut 9 bases from V and 3 bases from J; bases unmatched to any gene: 7. CDR3 length: 13 residues. Germline V CDR1 and CDR2: SGHTA, FQGNSA.

This chain connects TRBV14 to TRBJ2-2; no definite D call. This CDR3 is built from 16 residues. With 4 bases removed from V and 0 bases from J, the gap between germline ends came to 12 bases. CDR1 and CDR2 (germline): SGHDN, FVKESK. The CDR3 coding sequence is TGTGCCAGCAGCCCCTTTATGATAGCGAACACCGGGGAGCTGTTTTTT. It codes for CASSPFMIANTGELFF.

The chain couples TRBV20-1 to TRBJ1-1, with 7 bases identical to TRBD1. The germline V gene encodes CDR1 DFQATT and CDR2 SNEGSKA (reference sequence). The CDR3 is 15 residues long. V dropped 6 bases and J dropped 3; count of bases not matched to a gene: 13. CDR3 residues: CSASPTGRGDTEAFF. CDR3 sequence (DNA): TGCAGTGCCTCTCCGACAGGGAGAGGGGACACTGAAGCTTTCTTT.

V is TRBV20-1 and J is TRBJ1-1, with no clear D. The CDR3 contains 15 residues. Trimming shortened V by 0 bases and J by 1 base, and 12 bases separated the two germline ends. Looked up from germline, CDR1 is DFQATT and CDR2 is SNEGSKA (reference sequence). The CDR3: CSARDPKGGNTEAFF. The CDR3 nucleotides read TGCAGTGCTAGAGATCCCAAGGGCGGGAACACTGAAGCTTTCTTT.

This rearrangement joins TRBV12-3 or TRBV12-4 to TRBJ2-7, with D possibly being TRBD1 (5 bases). This CDR3 comprises 14 residues. Trimming removed 2 bases at V and 4 bases at J, with 12 bases between. As DNA, the CDR3 is TGTGCCAGCAGTTTACGAGTCAGGGCGTACGAGCAGTACTTC. Amino acid sequence: CASSLRVRAYEQYF.

A remark on this clonotype: The junction does not match germline at one end; this may be a read error. The chain combines TRBV7-9 with TRBJ2-6; 11 bases line up with TRBD2. Germline CDR1 reads SEHNR; CDR2 reads FQNEAQ (reference sequence). This CDR3 is 14 amino acids long. The CDR3 sequence is CASSFLAGGNVLTF. DNA of the CDR3: TGTGCCAGCAGCTTCCTAGCGGGGGGCAACGTCCTGACTTTC.

Here the CDR3 reads CASGRGAGSETQYF. The CDR3 nucleotides are TGTGCCAGCGGGCGTGGGGCAGGGAGCGAGACCCAGTACTTC. V is TRBV7-3 and J is TRBJ2-5; D may match TRBD1 or TRBD2 (5 bases each). Trimming took off 8 bases at V and 5 bases at J, with 18 bases between the two ends. The germline V gene encodes CDR1 SGHTA and CDR2 FQGTGA. This CDR3 region has 14 residues.

The chain is built from TRBV19 and TRBJ2-7; 9 bases fit TRBD2. This CDR3 comprises 15 residues. CDR1 LNHDA and CDR2 SQIVND come from the germline V gene (reference sequence). V gave up 5 bases and J gave up 2 bases; unmatched junction bases: 7. This chain's CDR3 is CASSPSGTRTYEQYF. DNA for the CDR3: TGTGCCAGTAGTCCTAGCGGGACGAGGACCTACGAGCAGTACTTC.

This clonotype was counted at least ten times. The chain couples TRBV5-6 to TRBJ2-7; D may be TRBD1 (6 bases). Germline assignment: CDR1 SGHDT and CDR2 YYEEEE. V was cut by 2 bases and J by 1 base, with 7 bases left in between. This CDR3 contains 13 residues. The CDR3 loop reads CASSFGQSYEQYF. As DNA, the CDR3 is TGTGCCAGCAGCTTCGGACAGTCCTACGAGCAGTACTTC.

Many counts were recorded for this clonotype. V and J are TRBV7-9 and TRBJ2-2; D gene ambiguous. The CDR3 length is 14 residues. Germline V gives CDR1 SEHNR, CDR2 FQNEAQ (reference sequence). The V gene lost 6 bases and the J gene lost 1 base, with 9 bases spanning the gap. In DNA, the CDR3 is TGTGCCAGCAGGTCCTGGGGGAACACCGGGGAGCTGTTTTTT. Translated, it gives CASRSWGNTGELFF.

Ten or more counts support this clonotype. The rearrangement joins TRBV20-1 to TRBJ2-1; D might be TRBD2 (5 bases). The V end lost 3 bases, the J end lost 0 bases, and 12 bases lay between the germline ends. This CDR3 has 15 amino acids. Germline values: CDR1 DFQATT, CDR2 SNEGSKA (reference sequence). The CDR3 DNA follows: TGCAGTGCTAGGGCGGGCGCCCGCTCCTACAATGAGCAGTTCTTC. Protein product: CSARAGARSYNEQFF.

The DNA for the CDR3 is TGTGCCAGCAGTGGGACAGGGGGTAACTATGGCTACACCTTC. Translating it yields CASSGTGGNYGYTF. The V and J genes are TRBV9 and TRBJ1-2; 11 bases are a match to TRBD1. The CDR3 sequence is 14 residues long. Germline V gene data show CDR1 as SGDLS and CDR2 as YYNGEE. Germline trimming cut 5 bases from V and 1 base from J; bases unmatched to any gene: 1.

This clonotype was detected a few times. V and J are TRBV4-1 and TRBJ2-3, with 10 bases that match TRBD2. The germline V gene encodes CDR1 MGHRA and CDR2 YSYEKL. With 2 bases clipped from V and 4 bases from J, the junction kept 12 bases outside the gene matches. This CDR3 comprises 18 residues. The CDR3 DNA reads TGCGCCAGCAGCCAAAGGATGGGGAGCGGGGGGGCCTCAGATACGCAGTATTTT. This encodes CASSQRMGSGGASDTQYF.